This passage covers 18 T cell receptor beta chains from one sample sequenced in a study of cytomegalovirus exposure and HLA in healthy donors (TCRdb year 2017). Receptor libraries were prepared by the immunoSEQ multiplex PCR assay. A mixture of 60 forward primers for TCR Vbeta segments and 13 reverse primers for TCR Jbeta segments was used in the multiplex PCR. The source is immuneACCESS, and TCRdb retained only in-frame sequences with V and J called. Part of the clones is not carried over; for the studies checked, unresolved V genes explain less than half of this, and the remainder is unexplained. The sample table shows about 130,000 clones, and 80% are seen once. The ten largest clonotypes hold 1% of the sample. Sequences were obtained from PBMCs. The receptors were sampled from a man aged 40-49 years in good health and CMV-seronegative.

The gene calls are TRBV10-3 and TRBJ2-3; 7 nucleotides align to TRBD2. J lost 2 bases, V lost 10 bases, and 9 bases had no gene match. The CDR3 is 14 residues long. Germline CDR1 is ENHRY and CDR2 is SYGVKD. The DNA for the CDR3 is TGTGCCAGCCGGGCCGGGGGGTCCACAGATACGCAGTATTTT. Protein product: CASRAGGSTDTQYF.

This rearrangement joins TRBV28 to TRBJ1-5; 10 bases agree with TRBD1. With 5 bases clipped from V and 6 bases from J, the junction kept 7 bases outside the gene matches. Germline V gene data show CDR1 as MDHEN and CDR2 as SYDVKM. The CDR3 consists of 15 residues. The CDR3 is CASSRTGGYVQPQHF. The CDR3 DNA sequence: TGTGCCAGCAGTCGGACAGGGGGGTATGTTCAGCCCCAGCATTTT.

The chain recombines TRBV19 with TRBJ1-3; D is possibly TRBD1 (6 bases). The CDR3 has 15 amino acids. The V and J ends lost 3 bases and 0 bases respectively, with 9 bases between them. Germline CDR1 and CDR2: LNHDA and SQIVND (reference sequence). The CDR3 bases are TGTGCCAGTAGTATTCAGGACAGCTCTGGAAACACCATATATTTT. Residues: CASSIQDSSGNTIYF.

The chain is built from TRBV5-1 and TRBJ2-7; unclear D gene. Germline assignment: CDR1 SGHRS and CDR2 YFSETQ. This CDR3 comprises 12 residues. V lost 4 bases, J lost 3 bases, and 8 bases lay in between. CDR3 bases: TGCGCCAGCAGCCTGCTCGGCTACGAGCAGTACTTC. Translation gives CASSLLGYEQYF.

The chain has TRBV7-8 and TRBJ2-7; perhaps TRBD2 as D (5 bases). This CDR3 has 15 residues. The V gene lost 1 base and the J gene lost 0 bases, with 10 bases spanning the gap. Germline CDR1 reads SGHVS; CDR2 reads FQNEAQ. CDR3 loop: CASSLELGSSYEQYF. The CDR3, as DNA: TGTGCCAGCAGCTTAGAGTTGGGGAGCTCCTACGAGCAGTACTTC.

The DNA of the CDR3 is TGTGCTAGTGGTTTGGTATTGGAAGCGGGAGGGCCCCCATATGAGCAGTTCTTC. Protein sequence: CASGLVLEAGGPPYEQFF. V and J are TRBV12-5 and TRBJ2-1, with 10 bases matching TRBD2. Germline V lookup: CDR1 LGHNT, CDR2 FRNRAP. Germline trimming cut 0 bases from V and 8 bases from J; bases unmatched to any gene: 13. This CDR3 spans 18 amino acids.

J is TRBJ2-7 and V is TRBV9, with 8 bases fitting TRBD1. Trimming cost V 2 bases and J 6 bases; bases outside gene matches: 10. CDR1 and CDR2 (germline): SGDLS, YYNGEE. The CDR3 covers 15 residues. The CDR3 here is CASSVMPTGDGEQYF. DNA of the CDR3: TGTGCCAGCAGCGTTATGCCGACAGGGGACGGCGAGCAGTACTTC.

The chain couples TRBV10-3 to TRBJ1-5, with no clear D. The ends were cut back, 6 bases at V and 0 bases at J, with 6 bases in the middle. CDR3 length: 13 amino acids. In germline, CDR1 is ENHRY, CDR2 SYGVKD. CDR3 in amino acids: CAIRGVSNQPQHF. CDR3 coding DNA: TGTGCCATCAGGGGAGTTAGCAATCAGCCCCAGCATTTT.

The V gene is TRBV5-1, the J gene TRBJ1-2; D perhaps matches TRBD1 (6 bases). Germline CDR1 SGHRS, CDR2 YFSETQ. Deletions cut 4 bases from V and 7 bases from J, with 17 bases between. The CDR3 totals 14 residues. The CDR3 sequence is CASSPGTGSGGYTF. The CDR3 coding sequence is TGCGCCAGCAGCCCAGGCACAGGGTCGGGTGGCTACACCTTC.

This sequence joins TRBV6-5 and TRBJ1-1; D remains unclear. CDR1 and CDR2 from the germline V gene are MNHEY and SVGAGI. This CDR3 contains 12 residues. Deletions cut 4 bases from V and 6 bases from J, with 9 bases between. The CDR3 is CASSSSVAEAFF. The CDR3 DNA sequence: TGTGCCAGCAGTTCGTCGGTGGCTGAAGCTTTCTTT.

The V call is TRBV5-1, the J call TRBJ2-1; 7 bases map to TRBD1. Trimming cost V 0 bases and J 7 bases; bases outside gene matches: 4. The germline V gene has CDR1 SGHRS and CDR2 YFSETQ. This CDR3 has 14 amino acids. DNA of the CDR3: TGCGCCAGCAGCTTGGTACAGGGGATAAATGAGCAGTTCTTC. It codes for CASSLVQGINEQFF.

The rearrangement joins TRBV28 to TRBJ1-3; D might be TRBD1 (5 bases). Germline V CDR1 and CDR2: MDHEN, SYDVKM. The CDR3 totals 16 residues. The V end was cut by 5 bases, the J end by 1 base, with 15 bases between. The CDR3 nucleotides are TGTGCCAGCAGTCTCCAGGGATCCCTTTCTGGAAACACCATATATTTT. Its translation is CASSLQGSLSGNTIYF.

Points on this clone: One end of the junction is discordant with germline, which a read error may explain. CDR3 nucleotides: TGTGCCTGGAGTGCGACAGTGGGAAACACCCTATATTTT. Residues: CAWSATVGNTLYF. The chain links TRBV30 to TRBJ1-3, with D perhaps TRBD1 (5 bases). This CDR3 region has 13 residues. Germline V lookup: CDR1 GTSNPN, CDR2 SVGIG (reference sequence).

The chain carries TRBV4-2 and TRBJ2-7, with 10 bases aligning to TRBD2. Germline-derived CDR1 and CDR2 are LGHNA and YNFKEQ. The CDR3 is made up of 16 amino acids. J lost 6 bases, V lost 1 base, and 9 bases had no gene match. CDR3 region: CASSQAQTSGALEQYF. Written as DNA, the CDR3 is TGTGCCAGCAGCCAAGCCCAAACTAGCGGGGCTCTCGAGCAGTACTTC.

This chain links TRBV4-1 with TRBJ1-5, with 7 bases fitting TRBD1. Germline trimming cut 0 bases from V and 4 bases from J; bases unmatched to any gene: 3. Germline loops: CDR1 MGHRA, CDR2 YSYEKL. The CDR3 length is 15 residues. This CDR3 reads CASSQETGRNQPQHF. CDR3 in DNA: TGCGCCAGCAGCCAAGAGACAGGGAGAAATCAGCCCCAGCATTTT.

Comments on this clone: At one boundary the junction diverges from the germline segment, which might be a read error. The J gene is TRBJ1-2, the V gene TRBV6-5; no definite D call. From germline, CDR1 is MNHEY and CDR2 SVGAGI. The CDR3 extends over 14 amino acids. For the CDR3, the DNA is TGTGCCAGCAGTTACTCGATTTCCCAGGCCGGCTACTCCTTC. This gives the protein CASSYSISQAGYSF.

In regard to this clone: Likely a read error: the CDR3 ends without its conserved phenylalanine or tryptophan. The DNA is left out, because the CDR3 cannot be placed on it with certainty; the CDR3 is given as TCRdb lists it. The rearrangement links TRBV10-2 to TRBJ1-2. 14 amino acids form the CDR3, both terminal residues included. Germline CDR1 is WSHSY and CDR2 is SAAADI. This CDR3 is CAGGGAGYLYGYTC.

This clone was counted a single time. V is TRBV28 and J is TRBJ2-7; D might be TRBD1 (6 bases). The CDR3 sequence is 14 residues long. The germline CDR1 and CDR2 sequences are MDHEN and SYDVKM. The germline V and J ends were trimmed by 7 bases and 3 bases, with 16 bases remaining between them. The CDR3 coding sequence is TGTGCCAGCACCCAGGGGCAGGCCCACTACGAGCAGTACTTC. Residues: CASTQGQAHYEQYF.